This TCR beta chain comes out of a study of T cell changes during pregnancy in multiple sclerosis. Libraries were prepared by immunoSEQ multiplex PCR; TCRdb keeps only in-frame clonotypes and omits some of them. The sample consists of 75,000 to 80,000 clones, about 89% of them appearing once. The germline gives CDR1 MGHDK, CDR2 SYGVNS. The CDR3 consists of 17 residues. The trim removed 1 base at V and 7 bases at J, leaving 9 bases unmatched. This sequence was found in a female donor with multiple sclerosis, enrolled in a pregnancy study. This sample comprised peripheral blood, obtained before pregnancy. This chain links TRBV25-1 with TRBJ2-2; TRBD1 matches at 10 bases. CDR3 DNA: TGTGCCAGCAGTGAATGGCGGGACAGGGGATTTGGCGGGGAGCTGTTTTTT. This sequence encodes CASSEWRDRGFGGELFF.